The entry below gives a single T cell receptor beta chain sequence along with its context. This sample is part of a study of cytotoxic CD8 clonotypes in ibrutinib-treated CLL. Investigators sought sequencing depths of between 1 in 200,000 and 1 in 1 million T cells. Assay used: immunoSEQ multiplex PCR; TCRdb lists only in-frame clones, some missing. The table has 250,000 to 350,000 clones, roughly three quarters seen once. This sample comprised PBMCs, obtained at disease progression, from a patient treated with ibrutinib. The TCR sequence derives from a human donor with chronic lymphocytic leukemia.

The CDR3 here is CASSQRRNYGYTF. The CDR3, as DNA: TGTGCCAGCAGCCAGAGGAGGAACTATGGCTACACCTTC. The chain is built from TRBV4-2 and TRBJ1-2; no reliable D call. Trimming removed 3 bases at V and 2 bases at J, with 7 bases between. In germline, CDR1 is LGHNA, CDR2 YNFKEQ. The length of the CDR3 is 13 residues.